This T cell receptor beta chain is from a study of vaccination effects on CD4 cells after COVID-19. The method was immunoSEQ multiplex PCR; TCRdb's version includes in-frame clones alone and lacks a portion of them. Of approximately 76,000 clones in the sample, around 76% are singletons; the top ten hold about 10%. Details on this clone: What it recognizes is unknown.

Peptide-pool stimulation followed by sequencing identified expanded antigen-specific CD4+ clonotypes in the ViraFEST assay. The culture ran for roughly ten days before CD4+ T cells were isolated. Nucleocapsid antibody tests were negative, and the vaccine recipients had no prior SARS-CoV-2 infection. A half-medium replacement with IL-2 medium was carried out on days 3 and 7. General study findings and limits: Substantial clonal contraction characterized both infection- and vaccine-induced clones late after vaccination. After vaccination of healthy people, only 1 of 255 vaccine-induced clones cross-reacted with common cold coronaviruses.

The sequence came from a human donor who received a COVID-19 vaccine. The sequencing used CD4+ T cells from PBMCs cultured with SARS-CoV-2 spike peptides, collected before COVID-19 vaccination.

The CDR3 is CAISDGVTEKLFF. The CDR3 DNA reads as TGTGCCATCAGTGATGGGGTTACTGAAAAACTGTTTTTT. The J gene is TRBJ1-4, the V gene TRBV10-3; D is uncertain. Germline V gives CDR1 ENHRY, CDR2 SYGVKD. The ends were cut back, 3 bases at V and 7 bases at J, with 9 bases in the middle. The CDR3 contains 13 residues.